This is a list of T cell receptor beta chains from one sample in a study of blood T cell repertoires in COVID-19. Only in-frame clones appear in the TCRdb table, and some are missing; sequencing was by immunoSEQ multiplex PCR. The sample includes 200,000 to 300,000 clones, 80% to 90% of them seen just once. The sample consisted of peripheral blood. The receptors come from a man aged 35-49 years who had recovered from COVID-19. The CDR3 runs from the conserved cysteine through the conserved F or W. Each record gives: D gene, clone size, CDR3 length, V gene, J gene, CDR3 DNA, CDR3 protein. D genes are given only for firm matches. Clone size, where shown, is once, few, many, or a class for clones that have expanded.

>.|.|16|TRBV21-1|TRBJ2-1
TGTGCCAGCAGCAAACCGGACAGGGGTCTCTTCAATGAGCAGTTCTTC
CASSKPDRGLFNEQFF
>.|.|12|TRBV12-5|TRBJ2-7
TGTGCTAGTGGTATCGGACAGTCCGAGCAGTACTTC
CASGIGQSEQYF
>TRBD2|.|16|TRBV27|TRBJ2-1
TGTGCCAGCAGGGAACTGGCGGGAGGCCCCTACAATGAGCAGTTCTTC
CASRELAGGPYNEQFF
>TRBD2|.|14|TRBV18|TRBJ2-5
TGTGCCAGCTCACCGTCGTCGGGGGGGGAGACCCAGTACTTC
CASSPSSGGETQYF
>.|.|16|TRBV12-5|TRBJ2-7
TGTGCTAGTGGTTTGGCCCTAACAGGGAATTTCCACGAGCAGTACTTC
CASGLALTGNFHEQYF
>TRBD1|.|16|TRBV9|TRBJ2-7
TGTGCCAGCAGCGTAGTGCAACGACAGGGAAAAAACGAGCAGTACTTC
CASSVVQRQGKNEQYF
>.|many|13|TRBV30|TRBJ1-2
TGTGCCTCCTCTCGCCGGGGAACGTATGGCTACACCTTC
CASSRRGTYGYTF
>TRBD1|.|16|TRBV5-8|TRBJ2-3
TGTGCCAGCAGCCCAGGGACAGGGAATATTGCAGATACGCAGTATTTT
CASSPGTGNIADTQYF
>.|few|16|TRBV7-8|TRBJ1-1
TGTGCCAGCAGCTTAGCGGTATCGGAGAGGAACACTGAAGCTTTCTTT
CASSLAVSERNTEAFF
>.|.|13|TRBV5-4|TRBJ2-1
TGTGCCAGCAGCGGGCCGTCCTACAATGAGCAGTTCTTC
CASSGPSYNEQFF
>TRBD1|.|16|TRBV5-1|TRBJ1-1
TGCGCCAGCAGCCATACAGGGGACCCCATGAACACTGAAGCTTTCTTT
CASSHTGDPMNTEAFF
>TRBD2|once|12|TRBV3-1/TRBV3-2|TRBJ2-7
TGTGCCAGCAGCCAAGGCGGGAGCGAGCAGTACTTC
CASSQGGSEQYF
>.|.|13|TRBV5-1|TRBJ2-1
TGCGCCAGCAGCGTACAGGAAAACAATGAGCAGTTCTTC
CASSVQENNEQFF
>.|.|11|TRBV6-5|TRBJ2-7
TGTGCCAGGCTTAATACTTACGAGCAGTACTTC
CARLNTYEQYF
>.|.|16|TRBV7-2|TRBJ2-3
TGTGCCAGCAGCCCCACTAGGTCTAGGAGCACAGATACGCAGTATTTT
CASSPTRSRSTDTQYF
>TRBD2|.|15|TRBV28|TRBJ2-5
TGTGCCAGCAGTTTCGGGATAGCGGGGGGCCAGACCCAGTACTTC
CASSFGIAGGQTQYF
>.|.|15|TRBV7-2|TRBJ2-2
TGTGCCAGCAGCTTAGCGAGCTCTAACACCGGGGAGCTGTTTTTT
CASSLASSNTGELFF
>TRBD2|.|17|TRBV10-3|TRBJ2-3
TGTGCCATCAGCTCGAGACAGCGGGAGCGGGGCACAGATACGCAGTATTTT
CAISSRQRERGTDTQYF
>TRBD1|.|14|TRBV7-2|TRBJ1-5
TGTGCCAGCAGTTACAGGGGTGGCAATCAGCCCCAGCATTTT
CASSYRGGNQPQHF
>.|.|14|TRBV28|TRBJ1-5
TGTGCCAGCAGCCGCGGCTCCGGGGATCAGCCCCAGCATTTT
CASSRGSGDQPQHF
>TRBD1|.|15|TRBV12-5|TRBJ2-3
TGTGCTAGTGGTTTCCGGGACAGATCTCAGGATACGCAGTATTTT
CASGFRDRSQDTQYF
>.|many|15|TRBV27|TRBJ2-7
TGTGCCAGCAGTCTCAGACCGGGTCGCTCCTACGAGCAGTACTTC
CASSLRPGRSYEQYF
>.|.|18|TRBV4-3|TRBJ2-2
TGCGCCAGCAGCCAACAAACCCCACAGACAGCGAACACCGGGGAGCTGTTTTTT
CASSQQTPQTANTGELFF
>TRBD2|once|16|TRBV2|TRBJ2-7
TGTGCCAGCATGAAGGGACTAGCGGGACCAACCTACGAGCAGTACTTC
CASMKGLAGPTYEQYF
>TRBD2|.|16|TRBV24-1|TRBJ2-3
TGTGCCACCAGTGATCCTAGCGGACGGGGCACAGATACGCAGTATTTT
CATSDPSGRGTDTQYF
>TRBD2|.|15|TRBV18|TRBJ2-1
TGTGCCAGCTTCCTCGATCTAGCGGGAGTTAGAGAGCAGTTCTTC
CASFLDLAGVREQFF
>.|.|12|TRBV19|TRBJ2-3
TGTGCCAGTAGTACACGGGGGGATACGCAGTATTTT
CASSTRGDTQYF
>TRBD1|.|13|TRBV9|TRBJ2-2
TGTGCCAGCAGCACAGGGGCCGTCGGGGAGCTGTTTTTT
CASSTGAVGELFF
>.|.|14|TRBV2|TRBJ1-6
TGTGCCAGCATGCGAACAGGGCTAGGCTCACCCCTCCACTTT
CASMRTGLGSPLHF
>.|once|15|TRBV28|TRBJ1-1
TGTGCCAGCAGTTACCGCGGGGCCGGCAACACTGAAGCTTTCTTT
CASSYRGAGNTEAFF
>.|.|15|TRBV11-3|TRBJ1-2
TGTGCCAGCAGCTTAGAATTTGGACATAACTATGGCTACACCTTC
CASSLEFGHNYGYTF
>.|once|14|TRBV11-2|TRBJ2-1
TGTGCCAGCAGGGACACGGGAGCGGGCAATGAGCAGTTCTTC
CASRDTGAGNEQFF
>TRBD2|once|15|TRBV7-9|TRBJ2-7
TGTGCCAGCAGCATCCGACTAGCGTCCGTCGGCGAGCAGTACTTC
CASSIRLASVGEQYF
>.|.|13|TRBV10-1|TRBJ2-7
TGCGCCAGCAGTGAGTCGGGCCAATACGAGCAGTACTTC
CASSESGQYEQYF
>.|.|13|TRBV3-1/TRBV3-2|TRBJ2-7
TGTGCCAGCAGCCAGCAAGGGGCCTACGAGCAGTACTTC
CASSQQGAYEQYF
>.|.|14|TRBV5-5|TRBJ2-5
TGTGCCAGCTCCGTCGGGTTTGTAGGAGAGACCCAGTACTTC
CASSVGFVGETQYF
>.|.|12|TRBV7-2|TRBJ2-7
TGTGCCAGCAGCTCTCAGGTACCCGAGCAGTACTTC
CASSSQVPEQYF
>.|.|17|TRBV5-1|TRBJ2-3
TGCGCCAGCAGCTCTTCTAGCACATCATGGAGCACAGATACGCAGTATTTT
CASSSSSTSWSTDTQYF
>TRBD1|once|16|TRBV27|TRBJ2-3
TGTGCCAGCAGTCACGGACAGGGGGCGAGCACAGATACGCAGTATTTT
CASSHGQGASTDTQYF
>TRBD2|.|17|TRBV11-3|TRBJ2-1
TGTGCCAGCAGCTTAGCTCCGTCTAGCGGGACCTACAATGAGCAGTTCTTC
CASSLAPSSGTYNEQFF
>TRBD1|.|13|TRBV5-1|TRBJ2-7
TGCGCCAGCAGCTTACAGGGGGCGTACGAGCAGTACTTC
CASSLQGAYEQYF
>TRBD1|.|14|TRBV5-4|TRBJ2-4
TGTGCCAGCAGCCTCCGGGACAGGGAAAACATTCAGTACTTC
CASSLRDRENIQYF
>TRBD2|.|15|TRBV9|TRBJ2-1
TGTGCCAGCAGCGTAGTAGCGGGTCGCTACAATGAGCAGTTCTTC
CASSVVAGRYNEQFF
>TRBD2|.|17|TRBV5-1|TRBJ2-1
TGCGCCAGCAGCTTTACTAGCGGGAGGGTCCTCTACAATGAGCAGTTCTTC
CASSFTSGRVLYNEQFF